This T cell receptor (beta chain) emerged from a study of blood T cell repertoires in COVID-19. About the study: Material from acute and convalescent COVID-19 was sourced from the United States, Italy and Spain.

This CDR3 region has 14 residues. V gave up 6 bases and J gave up 0 bases, with 10 bases separating them. CDR1 and CDR2 from the germline V gene are MDHEN and SYDVKM. The repertoire was sequenced with immunoSEQ multiplex PCR; TCRdb's copy has only in-frame clones and lacks some. The sample includes fewer than 200,000 clones, approximately 79% of them seen just once. The TCR sequence derives from a woman aged 70-85 years in a cohort exposed to, infected with or recovered from COVID-19 (not recorded which). The sequencing input was PBMCs or T cells enriched from blood (not recorded which). The J gene is TRBJ2-3, the V gene TRBV28; D might be TRBD1 (5 bases). CDR3 sequence: CASRPAGSTDTQYF. The CDR3 DNA sequence: TGTGCCAGCAGGCCTGCAGGGAGCACAGATACGCAGTATTTT.